Below, 13 T cell receptor beta chains from the same sample are listed, as sequenced in a study of blood T cell repertoires in COVID-19 (TCRdb year 2020). Receptor amplification or capture employed the immunoSEQ multiplex PCR assay. TCRdb holds this immuneACCESS table with in-frame rearrangements only. Some clones are missing; in checked studies, unresolved V genes explain under half, and the rest has no known cause. This sample gives about 260,000 clones in total; 75% to 90% of them show up just once. Roughly 10% of the sample comes from the top ten. Sequencing used peripheral blood. The source is a woman aged 70-85 years with COVID-19, enrolled during active disease.

In its sample, this clone was seen a few times. V gene TRBV9 combines with J gene TRBJ2-1; TRBD1 matches 8 bases. The CDR3 loop spans 20 amino acids. Per the germline V gene, CDR1 is SGDLS and CDR2 is YYNGEE. J lost 1 base, V lost 2 bases, and 17 bases had no gene match. CDR3 residues: CASSVASGGGMISSYNEQFF. CDR3 bases: TGTGCCAGCAGCGTCGCTTCAGGGGGCGGCATGATCTCTTCCTACAATGAGCAGTTCTTC.

V is TRBV5-1 and J is TRBJ1-5; a weak D match, TRBD1 (6 bases). The germline V gene has CDR1 SGHRS and CDR2 YFSETQ. The ends were cut back, 4 bases at V and 3 bases at J, with 11 bases in the middle. The CDR3 is 14 amino acids. In DNA, the CDR3 is TGCGCCAGCAGCCTGGGACAACCCAATCAGCCCCAGCATTTT. Protein sequence: CASSLGQPNQPQHF.

The chain carries TRBV28 and TRBJ1-5; D is ambiguous. The germline CDR1 and CDR2 sequences are MDHEN and SYDVKM. V lost 4 bases to trimming and J lost 6 bases, with 4 bases between them. The CDR3 spans 11 residues. Here the CDR3 reads CASSYSQPQHF. CDR3 in DNA: TGTGCCAGCAGTTATAGTCAGCCCCAGCATTTT.

The rearrangement joins TRBV19 to TRBJ2-7; TRBD2 matches 9 bases. The trim removed 3 bases at V and 2 bases at J, leaving 8 bases unmatched. Per germline, CDR1 LNHDA and CDR2 SQIVND (reference sequence). The CDR3 consists of 16 residues. CDR3 protein: CASSILAGGATYEQYF. CDR3 sequence (DNA): TGTGCCAGTAGTATTTTGGCGGGAGGGGCCACCTACGAGCAGTACTTC.

V and J are TRBV30 and TRBJ1-2, with 9 bases that match TRBD1. The CDR3 loop spans 14 amino acids. In germline, CDR1 is GTSNPN, CDR2 SVGIG (reference sequence). J gave up 7 bases and V 5 bases, and 11 bases lay outside the gene matches. The CDR3 here is CAWSRPGQGGGYTF. The CDR3 DNA reads TGTGCCTGGTCTAGACCGGGACAGGGTGGTGGCTACACCTTC.

The count of this clone is one. Other DNA sequences in this specimen translate into the identical CDR3. The V gene is TRBV11-2, the J gene TRBJ2-7; 10 nucleotides agree with TRBD1. Germline V CDR1 and CDR2: SGHAT, FQNNGV. The length of the CDR3 is 14 residues. V dropped 1 base and J dropped 4; count of bases not matched to a gene: 1. The CDR3 reads CASSLGQGAYEQYF. The DNA of the CDR3 is TGTGCCAGCAGCTTAGGACAGGGGGCTTACGAGCAGTACTTC.

V gene TRBV7-3 combines with J gene TRBJ2-1, with 15 bases identical to TRBD2. CDR1 and CDR2 from the germline V gene are SGHTA and FQGTGA. V shed 6 bases, J shed 3 bases, and the junction held 6 bases outside the gene matches. CDR3 length equals 17 residues. CDR3 coding DNA: TGTGCCAGCAGTCTTGGACTAGCGGGAGGGGACTACAATGAGCAGTTCTTC. Translated: CASSLGLAGGDYNEQFF.

V usage is TRBV18 and J usage is TRBJ2-5; D is uncertain. The CDR3 covers 13 residues. Trimming cost V 3 bases and J 5 bases, with 10 bases left between them. Germline CDR1 is KGHSH and CDR2 is LQKENI. The CDR3, as DNA: TGTGCCAGCTCACCGAGTATGGAGGAGACCCAGTACTTC. This encodes CASSPSMEETQYF. Based on the CDR3 plus reference TRBV18 and TRBJ2-5, the full variable domain is NAGVMQNPRHLVRRRGQEARLRCSPMKGHSHVYWYRQLPEEGLKFMVYLQKENIIDESGMPKERFSAEFPKEGPSILRIQQVVRGDSAAYFCASSPSMEETQYFGPGTRLLVL.

This chain connects TRBV14 to TRBJ2-1; TRBD2 matches at 9 bases. The germline CDR1 and CDR2 sequences are SGHDN and FVKESK. This CDR3 is built from 18 residues. J gave up 0 bases and V 2 bases, and 8 bases lay outside the gene matches. CDR3 amino acids: CASSQFSGSGSSYNEQFF. CDR3 in DNA: TGTGCCAGCAGCCAATTTAGCGGGAGTGGGAGCTCCTACAATGAGCAGTTCTTC.

The J gene is TRBJ1-6, the V gene TRBV7-9; D perhaps matches TRBD1 (5 bases). V gave up 3 bases and J gave up 5 bases, with 8 bases separating them. This CDR3 comprises 14 residues. CDR1 SEHNR and CDR2 FQNEAQ come from the germline V gene (reference sequence). CDR3 amino acids: CASSFGQNNSPLHF. The DNA of the CDR3 is TGTGCCAGCAGCTTCGGACAAAATAATTCACCCCTCCACTTT.

The V call is TRBV6-5, the J call TRBJ1-6; TRBD1 is a possible D gene (6 bases). V was trimmed by 2 bases and J by 10 bases, leaving 18 bases between them. The germline CDR1 and CDR2 sequences are MNHEY and SVGAGI. The CDR3 has 16 residues. This chain's CDR3 is CASSYLNREPGSPLHF. CDR3 nucleotides: TGTGCCAGCAGTTACCTAAACAGGGAGCCCGGGTCACCCCTCCACTTT.

J is TRBJ1-5 and V is TRBV7-2, with 9 nucleotides matching TRBD1. From germline, CDR1 is SGHTA and CDR2 FQGNSA. Trimming removed 6 bases from V and 3 bases from J; junction bases left unmatched: 3. The CDR3 consists of 14 residues. The CDR3 reads CASRGQGANQPQHF. DNA for the CDR3: TGTGCCAGCAGGGGACAGGGCGCCAATCAGCCCCAGCATTTT.

Here the CDR3 reads CASSQGGTAAETQYF. DNA for the CDR3: TGTGCCAGCAGCCAAGGAGGGACAGCCGCGGAGACCCAGTACTTC. The chain has TRBV3-1 (or the pseudogene TRBV3-2) and TRBJ2-5; TRBD1 matches 7 bases. The CDR3 runs to 15 residues. The trim removed 1 base at V and 5 bases at J, leaving 7 bases unmatched. The germline CDR1 and CDR2 sequences are LGHDT and YNNKEL (reference sequence).